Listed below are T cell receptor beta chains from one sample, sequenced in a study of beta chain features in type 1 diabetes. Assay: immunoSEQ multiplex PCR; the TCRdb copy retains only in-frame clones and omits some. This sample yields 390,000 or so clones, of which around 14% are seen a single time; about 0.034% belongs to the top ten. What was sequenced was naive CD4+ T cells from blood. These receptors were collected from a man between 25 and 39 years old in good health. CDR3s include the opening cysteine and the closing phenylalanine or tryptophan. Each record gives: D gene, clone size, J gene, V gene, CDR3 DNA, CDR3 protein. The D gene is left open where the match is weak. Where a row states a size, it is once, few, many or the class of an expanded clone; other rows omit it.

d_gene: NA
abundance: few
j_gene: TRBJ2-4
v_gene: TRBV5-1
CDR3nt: TGCGCCAGCAGCTCTCGACTAGTCGAAAACATTCAGTACTTC
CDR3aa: CASSSRLVENIQYF

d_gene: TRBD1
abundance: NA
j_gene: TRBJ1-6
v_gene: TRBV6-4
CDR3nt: TGTGCCAGCAGTGACCATGGGAATTGGAGGCAGGGGGCCATCGATAATTCACCCCTCCACTTT
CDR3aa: CASSDHGNWRQGAIDNSPLHF

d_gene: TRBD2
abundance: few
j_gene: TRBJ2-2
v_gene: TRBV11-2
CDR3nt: TGTGCCAGCAGCGTCGGGTACGGGACTACAGAGGCCGGGGAGCTGTTTTTT
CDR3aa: CASSVGYGTTEAGELFF

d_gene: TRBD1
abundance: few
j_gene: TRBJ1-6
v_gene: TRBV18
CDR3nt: TGTGCCAGCTCACCAACAGGGGGTAGTTCACCCCTCCACTTT
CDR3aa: CASSPTGGSSPLHF

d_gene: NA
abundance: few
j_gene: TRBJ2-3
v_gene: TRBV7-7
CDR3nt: TGTGCTAGCAGCAAGGGGTACGGCACAGATACGCAGTATTTT
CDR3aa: CASSKGYGTDTQYF

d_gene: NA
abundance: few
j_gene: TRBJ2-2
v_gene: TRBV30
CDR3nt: TGTGCCTGGAGTGGCCGCCGGGACAACTTTTCCGGGGAGCTGTTTTTT
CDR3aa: CAWSGRRDNFSGELFF

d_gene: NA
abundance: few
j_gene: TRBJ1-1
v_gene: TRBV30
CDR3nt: TGTGCCTGGAGTGTCCTCGGGACAAGGAACACTGAAGCTTTCTTT
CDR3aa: CAWSVLGTRNTEAFF

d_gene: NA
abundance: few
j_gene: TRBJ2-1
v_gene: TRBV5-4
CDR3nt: TGTGCCAGCAGCTTGGCGGGGGCCTCCGCCAACAATGAGCAGTTCTTC
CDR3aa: CASSLAGASANNEQFF

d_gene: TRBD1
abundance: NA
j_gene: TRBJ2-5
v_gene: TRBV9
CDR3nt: TGTGCCAGCAGCGCCCGGACAGGGGGCGCGGAGACCCAGTACTTC
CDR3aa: CASSARTGGAETQYF

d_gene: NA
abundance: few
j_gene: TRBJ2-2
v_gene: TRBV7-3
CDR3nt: TGTGCCAGCAGCCCCGCTAGGAGCGGGGAGCTGTTTTTT
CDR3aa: CASSPARSGELFF

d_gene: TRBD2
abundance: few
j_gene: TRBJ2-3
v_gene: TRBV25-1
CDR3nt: TGTGCCAGCAGTGACCGGACTAGCGGGGGGGTAGATACGCAGTATTTT
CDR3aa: CASSDRTSGGVDTQYF

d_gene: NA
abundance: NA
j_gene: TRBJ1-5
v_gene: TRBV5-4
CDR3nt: TGTGCCAGCAGCTTGGCTGGGAAGCAGCCCCAGCATTTT
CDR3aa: CASSLAGKQPQHF

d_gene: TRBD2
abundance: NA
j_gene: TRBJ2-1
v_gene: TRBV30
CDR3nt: TGTGCCTGGAGCCCAGCGGGAGGATACAATGAGCAGTTCTTC
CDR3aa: CAWSPAGGYNEQFF

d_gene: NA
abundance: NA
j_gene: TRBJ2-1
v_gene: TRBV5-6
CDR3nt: TGTGCCAGCAGCTTGGCTTGGGGTGAGCAGTTCTTC
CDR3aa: CASSLAWGEQFF

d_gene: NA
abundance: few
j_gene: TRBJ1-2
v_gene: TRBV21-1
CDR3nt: TGTGCCAGCAGCAAAGCGCCGGACTATGGCTACACCTTC
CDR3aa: CASSKAPDYGYTF

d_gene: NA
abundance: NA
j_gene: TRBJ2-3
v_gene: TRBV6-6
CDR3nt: TGTGCCAGCAGTGGCGTAACAGATACGCAGTATTTT
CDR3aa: CASSGVTDTQYF

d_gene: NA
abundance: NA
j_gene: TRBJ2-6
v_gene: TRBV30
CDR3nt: TGTGCCTGGAGTGTACGTAGGACATTTCCTGGGGCCAACGTCCTGACTTTC
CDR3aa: CAWSVRRTFPGANVLTF

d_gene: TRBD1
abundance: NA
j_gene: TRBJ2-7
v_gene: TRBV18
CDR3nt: TGTGCCAGCTCGCCAAGGAAGGGACAGGACGAGCAGTACTTC
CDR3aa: CASSPRKGQDEQYF

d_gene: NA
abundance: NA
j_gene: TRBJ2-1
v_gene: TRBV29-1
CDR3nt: TGCAGCTCCAGGGCGGCCTCCCACGGCTCCTACAATGAGCAGTTCTTC
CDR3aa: CSSRAASHGSYNEQFF

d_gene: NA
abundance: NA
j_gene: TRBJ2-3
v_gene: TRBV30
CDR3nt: TGTGCCTGGAGGCACGGGGCTCAGGGGTCAGATACGCAGTATTTT
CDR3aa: CAWRHGAQGSDTQYF

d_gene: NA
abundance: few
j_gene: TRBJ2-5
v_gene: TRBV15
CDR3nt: TGTGCCACCAGCAGAGATAAGCGACTAGGGGAGACCCAGTACTTC
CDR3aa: CATSRDKRLGETQYF

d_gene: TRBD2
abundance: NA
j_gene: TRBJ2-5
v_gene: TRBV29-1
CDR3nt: TGCAGCGTTGGTCCAACGGGAGGGCCGGGGGAGACCCAGTACTTC
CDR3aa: CSVGPTGGPGETQYF

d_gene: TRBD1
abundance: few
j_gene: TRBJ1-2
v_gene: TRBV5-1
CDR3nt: TGCGCCAGCAGCTTGGCAGGGGGAACCTATGGCTACACCTTC
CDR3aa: CASSLAGGTYGYTF

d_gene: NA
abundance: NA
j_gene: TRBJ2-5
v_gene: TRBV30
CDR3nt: TGTGCCTGGAGCGTTCGGGAGACCCAGTACTTC
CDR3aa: CAWSVRETQYF

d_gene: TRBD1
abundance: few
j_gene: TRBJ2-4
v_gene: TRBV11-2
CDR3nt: TGTGCCAGCAGGTCATACAGACAGGGGGCAACCAAAAACATTCAGTACTTC
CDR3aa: CASRSYRQGATKNIQYF

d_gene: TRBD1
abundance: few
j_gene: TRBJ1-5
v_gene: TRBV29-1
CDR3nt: TGCAGTCATGAGGGACAGGGTGGATTTCAGCCCCAGCATTTT
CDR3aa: CSHEGQGGFQPQHF

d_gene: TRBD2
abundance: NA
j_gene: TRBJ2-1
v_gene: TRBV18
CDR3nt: TGTGCCAGCTCACCCGGACTAGCGGGGGGCTACAATGAGCAGTTCTTC
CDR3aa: CASSPGLAGGYNEQFF

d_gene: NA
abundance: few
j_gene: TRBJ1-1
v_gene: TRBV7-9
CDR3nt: TGTGCCAGCAGCCCAATCAGGGGTTTGAACACTGAAGCTTTCTTT
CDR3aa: CASSPIRGLNTEAFF

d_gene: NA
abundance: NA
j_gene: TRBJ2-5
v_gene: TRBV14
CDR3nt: TGTGCCAGCAGCCAAGATATGGTAGCGGAGTACCAAGAGACCCAGTACTTC
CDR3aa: CASSQDMVAEYQETQYF

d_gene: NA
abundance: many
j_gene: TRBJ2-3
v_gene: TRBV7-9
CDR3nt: TGTGCCAGCAGGGAGAACACAGATACGCAGTATTTT
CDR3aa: CASRENTDTQYF

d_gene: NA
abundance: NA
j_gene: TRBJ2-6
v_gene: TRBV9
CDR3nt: TGTGCCTCGGCCGTCTCTGGGGCCAACGTCCTGACTTTC
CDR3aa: CASAVSGANVLTF

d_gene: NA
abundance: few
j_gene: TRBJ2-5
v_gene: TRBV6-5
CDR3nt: TGTGCCAGCAGTTACCTAACAATACAAGAGACCCAGTACTTC
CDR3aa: CASSYLTIQETQYF

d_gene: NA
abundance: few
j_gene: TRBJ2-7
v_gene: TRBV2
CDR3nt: TGTGCCAGCAGCCCGCCGGGTGGGCAGTACTTC
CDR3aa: CASSPPGGQYF

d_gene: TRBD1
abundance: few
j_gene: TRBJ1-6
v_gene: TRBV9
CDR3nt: TGTGCCAGCAGCGTAGAGACAGGGTTCAATTCACCCCTCCACTTT
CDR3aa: CASSVETGFNSPLHF

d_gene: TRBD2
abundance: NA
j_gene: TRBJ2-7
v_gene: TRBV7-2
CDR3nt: TGTGCCAGCAGCTTAATCGAGCGGGGGGCCTCCTACGAGCAGTACTTC
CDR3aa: CASSLIERGASYEQYF

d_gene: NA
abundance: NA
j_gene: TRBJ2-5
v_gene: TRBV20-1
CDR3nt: TGCAGTGCTTCCGGGGTTGAGACCCAGTACTTC
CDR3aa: CSASGVETQYF

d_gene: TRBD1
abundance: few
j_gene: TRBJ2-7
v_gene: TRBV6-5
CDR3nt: TGTGCCAGCAGTTCTGACACAGGGGACCTCTACGAGCAGTACTTC
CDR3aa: CASSSDTGDLYEQYF

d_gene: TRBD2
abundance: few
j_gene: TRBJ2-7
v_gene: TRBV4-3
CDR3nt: TGCGCCAGCAGCGCCGGGAGGTCCTCGCCCGAGCAGTACTTC
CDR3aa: CASSAGRSSPEQYF

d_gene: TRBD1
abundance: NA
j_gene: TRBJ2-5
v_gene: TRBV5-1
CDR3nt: TGCGCCAGCAGCTTGGGACAGGGGCAAGAGACCCAGTACTTC
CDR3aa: CASSLGQGQETQYF

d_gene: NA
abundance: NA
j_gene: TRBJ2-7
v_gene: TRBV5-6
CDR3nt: TGTGCCAGCAGCGCCTCCGGACACCTCATTTGGGCCGAATACGAGCAGTACTTC
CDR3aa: CASSASGHLIWAEYEQYF

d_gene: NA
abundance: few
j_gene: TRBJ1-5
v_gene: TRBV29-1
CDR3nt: TGCAGCGTTGTGGGGGCAGAGGATCAGCCCCAGCATTTT
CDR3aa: CSVVGAEDQPQHF

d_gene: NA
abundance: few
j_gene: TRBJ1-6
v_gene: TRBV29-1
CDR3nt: TGCAGCGTTGAAGTACAGAAAGGGTCACCCCTCCACTTT
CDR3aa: CSVEVQKGSPLHF

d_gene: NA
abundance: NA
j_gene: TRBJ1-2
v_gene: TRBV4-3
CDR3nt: TGCGCCAGCAGCCCATTACTGACAGTCGGACTAGTCTTC
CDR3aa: CASSPLLTVGLVF

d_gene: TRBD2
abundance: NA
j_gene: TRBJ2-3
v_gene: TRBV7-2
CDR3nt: TGTGCCAGCAGCTTGACTAGCGGTACAGATACGCAGTATTTT
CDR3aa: CASSLTSGTDTQYF